The sequence of this T cell receptor (beta chain) was determined in a study of blood T cell repertoires in COVID-19. Produced via immunoSEQ multiplex PCR; TCRdb's table is partial and in-frame only. Among tens of thousands of clones listed, roughly 87% were seen once. Germline assignment: CDR1 SQVTM and CDR2 ANQGSEA. This CDR3 is built from 13 residues. V dropped 4 bases and J dropped 7; count of bases not matched to a gene: 6. This chain joins TRBV29-1 and TRBJ2-2; 7 bases map to TRBD2. This sequence originates from an elderly woman with COVID-19, enrolled during active disease. The sequenced sample consisted of peripheral blood. The CDR3 nucleotides read TGCAGCGTTGGGACTCCGGGGGGCGGGGAGCTGTTTTTT. It specifies CSVGTPGGGELFF.